This is a list of T cell receptor beta chains from one sample in a study of T-cell reconstitution after alpha-beta-depleted transplantation in children. TCRdb reprocessed the PCR reads with MiXCR, giving one entry per CDR3 protein. This sample yields 580,000 or so distinct CDR3 sequences, of which more than 20% are seen a single time; approximately 14% belongs to the top ten. The specimen comprised PBMCs, mostly from graft donor cells, sampled 360 days after TCRalphabeta/CD19-depleted stem cell transplant. These receptors were collected from a boy younger than two who had a stem cell transplant for acute myeloid leukemia, so the T cells may come from the graft donor. CDR3s include the opening cysteine and the closing phenylalanine or tryptophan. The D gene is left open where the match is weak. Clone sizes are given selectively: once, few, many, or a class where the clone is expanded.

size	D	J	V	DNA	CDR3
NA	TRBD1	TRBJ1-2	TRBV7-6	TGTGCCAGCAGCTCAAGCAGGGGGCGAACCTCTTATGGCTACACCTTC	CASSSSRGRTSYGYTF
NA	TRBD1	TRBJ1-1	TRBV9	TGTGCCAGCAGCCCGTGGGACAGGGGGAACACTGAAGCTTTCTTT	CASSPWDRGNTEAFF
many	TRBD1	TRBJ2-6	TRBV19	TGTGCCAGCCATGGACAGGCGTTCTCTGGGGCCAACGTCCTGACTTTC	CASHGQAFSGANVLTF
few	TRBD1	TRBJ1-2	TRBV12-3/TRBV12-4	TGTGCCAGCAGTCCCCGCAGGGGGCGCAACAACTATGGCTACACCTTC	CASSPRRGRNNYGYTF
few	TRBD1	TRBJ2-3	TRBV6-5	TGTGCCAGCAGTTATGACAGGGCGAAAGATACGCAGTATTTT	CASSYDRAKDTQYF
many	NA	TRBJ2-1	TRBV12-3/TRBV12-4	TGTGCCAGCAGTTTAGGCGGGGTTTCCTACAATGAGCAGTTCTTC	CASSLGGVSYNEQFF
few	NA	TRBJ1-5	TRBV12-3/TRBV12-4	TGTGCCAGCAGCCTGCCCGCGGACAATCAGCCCCAGCATTTT	CASSLPADNQPQHF
NA	NA	TRBJ1-2	TRBV6-1	TGTGCCAGCAGTGAATACCCGGGCATCAACTATGGCTACACCTTC	CASSEYPGINYGYTF
many	NA	TRBJ2-7	TRBV12-3/TRBV12-4	TGTGCCAGCAGTTTAGGGCAGGGAGGTATCTACGAGCAGTACTTC	CASSLGQGGIYEQYF
few	NA	TRBJ2-7	TRBV12-3/TRBV12-4	TGTGCCAGCAGTTTGGGCAGGGAATACGAGCAGTACTTC	CASSLGREYEQYF
NA	NA	TRBJ2-5	TRBV7-9	TGTGCCAGCAGCTTGACACCGTTTAGGAGGGAGACCCAGTACTTC	CASSLTPFRRETQYF
few	TRBD1	TRBJ2-3	TRBV5-1	TGCGCCAGCAGCCTGACAGGGGCTAGCACAGATACGCAGTATTTT	CASSLTGASTDTQYF
NA	NA	TRBJ1-1	TRBV12-3/TRBV12-4	TGTGCCAGCACCGGGACGGAATACACTGAAGCTTTCTTT	CASTGTEYTEAFF
NA	NA	TRBJ2-1	TRBV12-3/TRBV12-4	TGTGCCAGCAGCATAAGGACAGAATCCAATGAGCAGTTCTTC	CASSIRTESNEQFF
few	NA	TRBJ2-2	TRBV9	TGTGCCAGCAGCGCGGAGGGTGTTGGGCTACCGACCGGGGAGCTGTTTTTT	CASSAEGVGLPTGELFF
NA	NA	TRBJ2-3	TRBV28	TGTGCCAGCAACCAACAGGGCGATCTTAGCACAGATACGCAGTATTTT	CASNQQGDLSTDTQYF
NA	TRBD1	TRBJ2-1	TRBV20-1	TGCAGTGCTAGAGATCTAAGACAGGGGGCGGGCAATGAGCAGTTCTTC	CSARDLRQGAGNEQFF
NA	NA	TRBJ1-1	TRBV21-1	TGTGCCAGCATCAAAGCCGGTCGTGAACCAGTAACTGAAGCTTTCTTT	CASIKAGREPVTEAFF
many	NA	TRBJ2-3	TRBV20-1	TGCAGTGCCACACAGTGGGGCACAGATACGCAGTATTTT	CSATQWGTDTQYF
many	NA	TRBJ2-1	TRBV6-5	TGTGCCAGCAGTTACGGACAGCCACGGTACAATGAGCAGTTCTTC	CASSYGQPRYNEQFF
few	NA	TRBJ2-7	TRBV30	TGTGCCTGGAGTGTCGTGGGGGCCTACGAGCAGTACTTC	CAWSVVGAYEQYF
NA	NA	TRBJ2-3	TRBV11-2	TGTGCCAGCACTGACAGAATCTCTAGCACAGATACGCAGTATTTT	CASTDRISSTDTQYF
few	TRBD2	TRBJ2-3	TRBV20-1	TGCAGTGCTAGAAACGGCGGGGGGGTAGATACGCAGTATTTT	CSARNGGGVDTQYF
NA	NA	TRBJ1-5	TRBV5-6	TGTGCCAGCAGTCCGTTCGGCTATCAGCCCCAGCATTTT	CASSPFGYQPQHF
few	NA	TRBJ1-1	TRBV20-1	TGCAGTGCTAGAGAGGGAGGGGAGGACACTGAAGCTTTCTTT	CSAREGGEDTEAFF
NA	NA	TRBJ2-2	TRBV7-9	TGTGCCAGCAAGAGTCAGGGTGCCCCCGGGGAGCTGTTTTTT	CASKSQGAPGELFF
few	NA	TRBJ2-6	TRBV10-3	TGTGCCATCAGTGAGTCGACAGTGGGCTTCCTCTCTGGGGCCAACGTCCTGACTTTC	CAISESTVGFLSGANVLTF
many	TRBD1	TRBJ2-5	TRBV5-5	TGTGCCAGCAGCGGGACAGGGGGACCCATGGAGACCCAGTACTTC	CASSGTGGPMETQYF
many	TRBD2	TRBJ2-5	TRBV20-1	TGCAGTGCTCCACGCTGGGGGGGTTGGGAGACCCAGTACTTC	CSAPRWGGWETQYF
NA	NA	TRBJ1-1	TRBV7-2	TGTGCCAGCAGCTTAGCCCAACAGAACACTGAAGCTTTCTTT	CASSLAQQNTEAFF
many	NA	TRBJ2-5	TRBV14	TGTGCCAGCAGCCAATCGAGCCCCTCCCAAGAGACCCAGTACTTC	CASSQSSPSQETQYF
NA	TRBD2	TRBJ2-1	TRBV27	TGTGCCAGCAGTTTATCGAACCTAGCGGACAATGAGCAGTTCTTC	CASSLSNLADNEQFF
NA	NA	TRBJ2-5	TRBV10-1	TGCGCCAGCAGTGAGTTCCGACAGCCCCAAGAGACCCAGTACTTC	CASSEFRQPQETQYF
NA	TRBD2	TRBJ2-1	TRBV10-3	TGTGCCATCGGACTAGCGGGAGGGCCGCTAGTATACAATGAGCAGTTCTTC	CAIGLAGGPLVYNEQFF
few	NA	TRBJ2-3	TRBV20-1	TGCAGTGCTAGAGATGGGGAGGGGGTCGGAGATACGCAGTATTTT	CSARDGEGVGDTQYF
few	NA	TRBJ2-5	TRBV5-1	TGCGCCAGCAGCGTCCGGGCAGAAGAGACCCAGTACTTC	CASSVRAEETQYF
NA	NA	TRBJ1-6	TRBV20-1	TGCAGTGCAAGGGGGGCCCGGATTAATTCACCCCTCCACTTT	CSARGARINSPLHF
many	NA	TRBJ2-3	TRBV7-2	TGTGCCAGCAGCTTAGGGGTTAGCGCAGATACGCAGTATTTT	CASSLGVSADTQYF
NA	NA	TRBJ2-3	TRBV5-1	TGCGCCAGCAGCTTGCAGGCGGGGGATACGCAGTATTTT	CASSLQAGDTQYF
few	NA	TRBJ2-3	TRBV29-1	TGCAGCGTTGAAGGACAGCAAAACACAGATACGCAGTATTTT	CSVEGQQNTDTQYF
NA	NA	TRBJ2-3	TRBV5-1	TGCGCCAGCAGCCTCTCCCTTGTGGGGGCAAGCACAGATACGCAGTATTTT	CASSLSLVGASTDTQYF